This T cell receptor beta chain was recorded in a study of response to subunit inactivated influenza vaccine. Study-level points and caveats: The authors suggested that every seasonal influenza vaccination recruits few new T cells.

A note on this clonotype: What it recognizes is unknown.

This CDR3 region has 13 residues. Trimming pared 6 bases from V and 1 base from J, leaving 9 bases between. Looked up from germline, CDR1 is SGHRS and CDR2 is YFSETQ. TCRdb re-derived calls from the RT-PCR reads in MiXCR, one entry per CDR3 protein. The sample shows roughly 790,000 distinct CDR3 sequences, 21% of them seen only once. This material consisted of PBMCs from blood, taken 5 to 6 days after vaccination. This sequence originates from a middle-aged man who received an inactivated influenza vaccine. The chain combines TRBV5-1 with TRBJ2-3; D might be TRBD2 (6 bases). CDR3 DNA sequence: TGCGCCAGCACGGCTAGCGGCACAGATACGCAGTATTTT. Protein: CASTASGTDTQYF.